This T cell receptor beta chain was obtained from a study of blood T cell repertoires in COVID-19. Study background: Acute and convalescent COVID-19 samples came from the United States, Italy and Spain. PBMCs, B-cell-depleted T cells, or T cells provided the cDNA or gDNA that made up the material.

Per the authors' pipeline: Amplifying reference gene primers gave estimates of nucleated cell counts. Some clones are missing from TCRdb's copy, which holds only in-frame ones; the method was immunoSEQ multiplex PCR. V, J and clone size were drawn from that table, and D and trimming were deduced from the DNA. The sample lists about half a million clones, 70% to 90% occurring once. V gave up 6 bases and J gave up 2 bases; unmatched junction bases: 9. The V gene's germline CDR1 is LGHNA and CDR2 YNFKEQ. This CDR3 has 15 amino acids. This sequence was found in a human donor in a cohort sampled during active COVID-19. The chain carries TRBV4-2 and TRBJ1-1; TRBD1 aligns across 7 bases. Input material: peripheral blood. The CDR3 DNA sequence: TGTGCCAGCAGACGGAACAGGGGCCAAAACACTGAAGCTTTCTTT. Protein: CASRRNRGQNTEAFF.